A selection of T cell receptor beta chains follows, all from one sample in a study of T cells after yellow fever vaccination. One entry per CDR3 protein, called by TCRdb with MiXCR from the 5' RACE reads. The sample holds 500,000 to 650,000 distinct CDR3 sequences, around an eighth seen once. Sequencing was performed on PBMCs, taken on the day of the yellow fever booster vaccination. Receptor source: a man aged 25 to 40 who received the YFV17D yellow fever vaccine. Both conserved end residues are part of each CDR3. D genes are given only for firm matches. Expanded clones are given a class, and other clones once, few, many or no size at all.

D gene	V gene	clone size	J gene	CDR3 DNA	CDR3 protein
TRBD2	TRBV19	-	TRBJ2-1	TGTGCCAGTATGGCCCCCCCTACTAGCGGGAGGCCCAATGAGCAGTTCTTC	CASMAPPTSGRPNEQFF
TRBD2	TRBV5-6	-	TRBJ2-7	TGTGCCAGCTCCCCGCGACTAGGACTAGCGGGAATGGAGCAGTACTTC	CASSPRLGLAGMEQYF
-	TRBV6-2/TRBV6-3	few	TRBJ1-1	TGTGCCAGCGGATCTTACCCGACTGAAGCTTTCTTT	CASGSYPTEAFF
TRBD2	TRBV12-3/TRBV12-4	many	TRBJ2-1	TGTGCCAGCAGTTTAGGGACTAGCGGGAGGGCTGAGCAGTTCTTC	CASSLGTSGRAEQFF
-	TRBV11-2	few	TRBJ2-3	TGTGCCAGCAGCCACAACGGTGATACGCAGTATTTT	CASSHNGDTQYF
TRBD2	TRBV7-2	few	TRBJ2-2	TGTGCCAGTGTGGTAGCGGGACCGAACACCGGGGAGCTGTTTTTT	CASVVAGPNTGELFF
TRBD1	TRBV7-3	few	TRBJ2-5	TGTGCCAGCAGCTCCAGGGGGCTGGAGACCCAGTACTTC	CASSSRGLETQYF
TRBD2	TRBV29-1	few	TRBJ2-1	TGCAGCGTTGGTGGGGTAGCGGGAGGCAATGAGCAGTTCTTC	CSVGGVAGGNEQFF
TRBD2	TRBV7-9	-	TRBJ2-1	TGTGCCAGCGGCTTTGTCCAGCGGGGGAACAATGAGCAGTTCTTC	CASGFVQRGNNEQFF
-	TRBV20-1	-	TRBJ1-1	TGCAGTGCTAGAGGGGGAGCGGAAAACACTGAAGCTTTCTTT	CSARGGAENTEAFF
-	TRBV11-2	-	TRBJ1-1	TGTGCCAGCAGCGGAAACAGGGCCGCCACTGAAGCTTTCTTT	CASSGNRAATEAFF
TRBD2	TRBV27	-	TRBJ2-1	TGTGCCAGTAACTCTCTGGGGCTAGCGGCCCACAATGAGCAGTTCTTC	CASNSLGLAAHNEQFF
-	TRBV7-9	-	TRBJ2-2	TGTGCCAGCAGCGAGTGGACAGACACCGGGGAGCTGTTTTTT	CASSEWTDTGELFF
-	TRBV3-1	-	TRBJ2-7	TGTGCCAGCAGCCAATTACAGGGTGCCGAGCAGTACTTC	CASSQLQGAEQYF
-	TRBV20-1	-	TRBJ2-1	TGCAGTGCTAGAGATAGGGGTGGAGGAGGCTCCTACAATGAGCAGTTCTTC	CSARDRGGGGSYNEQFF
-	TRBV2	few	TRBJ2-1	TGTGCCAGCAGTCACTCGCTTTGGACCGCCTTCGAAGGGCAGTTCTTC	CASSHSLWTAFEGQFF
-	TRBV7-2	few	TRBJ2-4	TGTGCCAGCACGGGGCCACGGGGGCATAACATTCAGTACTTC	CASTGPRGHNIQYF
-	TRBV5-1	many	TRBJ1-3	TGCGCCAGCAGCTTCGACCCTCGACTGTTAGACTCTGGAAACACCATATATTTT	CASSFDPRLLDSGNTIYF
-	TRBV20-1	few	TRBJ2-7	TGCAGTGCCGCTCTTGGGGGCTACGAGCAGTACTTC	CSAALGGYEQYF
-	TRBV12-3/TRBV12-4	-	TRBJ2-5	TGTGCCAGCAGTTCCTTCGGGCAAGAGACCCAGTACTTC	CASSSFGQETQYF
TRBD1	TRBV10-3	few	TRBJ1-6	TGTGCCATCAACCAGGGACAGCGGGAAAATTCACCCCTCCACTTT	CAINQGQRENSPLHF
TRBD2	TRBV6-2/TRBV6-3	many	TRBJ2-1	TGTGCCAGCAGTTACTCGAAGTTAGGTATCAGCGGGAGGGTCAATGAGCAGTTCTTC	CASSYSKLGISGRVNEQFF
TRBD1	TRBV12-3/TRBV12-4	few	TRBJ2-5	TGTGCCAGCAGTAAGGACAGGGAGCAGACCCAGTACTTC	CASSKDREQTQYF
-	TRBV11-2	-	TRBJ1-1	TGTGCCAGCAGCTTAGATATGAGGGAGGCTTTCTTT	CASSLDMREAFF
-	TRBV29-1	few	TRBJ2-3	TGCAGCGCGCTGGACCTCCCCACACGGTATTTT	CSALDLPTRYF
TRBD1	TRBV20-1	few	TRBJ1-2	TGCAGTGCACCGACAGGGTACCCTAACTATGGCTACACCTTC	CSAPTGYPNYGYTF
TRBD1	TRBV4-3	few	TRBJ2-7	TGCGCCAGCAGCCAGCGCCGGGACAGGGGCTACGAGCAGTACTTC	CASSQRRDRGYEQYF
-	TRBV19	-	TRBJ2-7	TGTGCCAGTAGTACGGGACGGGACACCTACGAGCAGTACTTC	CASSTGRDTYEQYF
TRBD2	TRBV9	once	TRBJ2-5	TGTGCCAGCAGCGTAGTAGGGAGTCTAGCGGGTTTTCAAGAGACCCAGTACTTC	CASSVVGSLAGFQETQYF
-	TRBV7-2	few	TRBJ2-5	TGTGCCAGCAGCTTAAGACCGAGCATCGAGACCCAGTACTTC	CASSLRPSIETQYF
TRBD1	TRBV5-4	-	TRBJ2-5	TGTGCCAGCAGCCCATCGGACAGGGGAAGGGGGGAGACCCAGTACTTC	CASSPSDRGRGETQYF
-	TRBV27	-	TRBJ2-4	TGTGCCAGCGTAAGACTAAAGCAGTACTTC	CASVRLKQYF
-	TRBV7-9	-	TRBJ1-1	TGTGCCAGCAGCTTAGAGCCAGGCAGCACTGAAGCTTTCTTT	CASSLEPGSTEAFF
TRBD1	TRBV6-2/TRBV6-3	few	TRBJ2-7	TGTGCCAGCAGAGCACCGGTTGGACAGGGGGACGAGCAGTACTTC	CASRAPVGQGDEQYF
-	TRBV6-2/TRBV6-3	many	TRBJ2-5	TGTGCCAGCAGTACTATTGGAGAGACCCAGTACTTC	CASSTIGETQYF
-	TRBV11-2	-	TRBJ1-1	TGTGCCAGCAGCTTAGGAGCATTGTGGACTGAAGCTTTCTTT	CASSLGALWTEAFF
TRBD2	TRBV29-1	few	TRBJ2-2	TGCAGCGCCGGGCGGACTAGCGGGAATAACGGGGAGCTGTTTTTT	CSAGRTSGNNGELFF
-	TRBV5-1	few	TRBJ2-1	TGCGCCAGCAGCTTGGAGGACAGCACCTACAATGAGCAGTTCTTC	CASSLEDSTYNEQFF
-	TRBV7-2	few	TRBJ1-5	TGTGCCAGCGCCGGGACATTCAATCAGCCCCAGCATTTT	CASAGTFNQPQHF
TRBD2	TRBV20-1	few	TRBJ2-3	TGCAGTGCGTTCAGCGGGAGGGGTGTAACAGATACGCAGTATTTT	CSAFSGRGVTDTQYF
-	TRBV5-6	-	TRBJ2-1	TGTGCCAGCAGCTCGCCGAACCCGACAGCCTACAATGAGCAGTTCTTC	CASSSPNPTAYNEQFF
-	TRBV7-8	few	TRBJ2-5	TGTGCCAGCAGCTCAGGCACAGAGACCCAGTACTTC	CASSSGTETQYF
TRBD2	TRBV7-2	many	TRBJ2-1	TGTGCCAGCAGCTACGCCTTCGGGGGGGGCAACTACAATGAGCAGTTCTTC	CASSYAFGGGNYNEQFF
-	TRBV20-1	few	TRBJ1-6	TGCAGTGCTAGAGACCCGCTTAGTTCTGCGGCCCTCCACTTT	CSARDPLSSAALHF
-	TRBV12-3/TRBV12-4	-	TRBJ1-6	TGTGCCAGCAGTTTAGCGCAGGGAGCTATAAACGGGTCACCCCTCCACTTT	CASSLAQGAINGSPLHF
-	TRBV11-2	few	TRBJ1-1	TGTGCCAGCAGCATGGGGTGGAACACTGAAGCTTTCTTT	CASSMGWNTEAFF
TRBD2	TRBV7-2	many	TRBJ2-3	TGTGCCAGCAGTCCCGGGGGGAGAAGCACAGATACGCAGTATTTT	CASSPGGRSTDTQYF
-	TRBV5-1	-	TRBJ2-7	TGCGCCAGCAGGCTGGCCGGGGCGGACGAGCAGTACTTC	CASRLAGADEQYF
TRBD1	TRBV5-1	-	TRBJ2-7	TGCGCCAGCAGCCGGTCCCCCGGGACAGGGTCGGACGAGCAGTACTTC	CASSRSPGTGSDEQYF